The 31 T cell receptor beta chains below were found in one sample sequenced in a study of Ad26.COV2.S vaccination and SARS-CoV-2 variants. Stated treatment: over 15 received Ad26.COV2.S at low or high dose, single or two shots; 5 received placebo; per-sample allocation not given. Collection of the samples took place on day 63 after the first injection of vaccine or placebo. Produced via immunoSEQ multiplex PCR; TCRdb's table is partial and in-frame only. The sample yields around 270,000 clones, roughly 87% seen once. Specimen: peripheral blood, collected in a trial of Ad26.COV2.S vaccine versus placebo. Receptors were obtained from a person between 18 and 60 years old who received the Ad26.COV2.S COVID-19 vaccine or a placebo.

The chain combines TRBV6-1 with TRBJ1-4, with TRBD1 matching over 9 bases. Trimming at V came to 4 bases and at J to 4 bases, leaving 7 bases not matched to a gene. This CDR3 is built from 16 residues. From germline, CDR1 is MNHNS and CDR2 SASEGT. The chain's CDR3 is CASSGFTGGDNEKLFF. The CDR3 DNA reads TGTGCCAGCAGTGGATTCACAGGGGGCGATAATGAAAAACTGTTTTTT.

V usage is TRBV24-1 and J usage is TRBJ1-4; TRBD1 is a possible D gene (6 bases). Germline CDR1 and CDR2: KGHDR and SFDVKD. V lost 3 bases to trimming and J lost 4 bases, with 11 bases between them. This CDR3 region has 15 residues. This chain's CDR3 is CATSDARGGNEKLFF. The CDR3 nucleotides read TGTGCCACCAGTGATGCCAGGGGCGGTAATGAAAAACTGTTTTTT.

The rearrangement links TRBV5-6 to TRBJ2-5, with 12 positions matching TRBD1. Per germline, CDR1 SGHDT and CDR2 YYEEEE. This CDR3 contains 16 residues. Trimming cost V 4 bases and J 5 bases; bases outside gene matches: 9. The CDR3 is CASSHYGTGGWETQYF. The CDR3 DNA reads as TGTGCCAGCAGCCATTATGGGACAGGGGGCTGGGAGACCCAGTACTTC.

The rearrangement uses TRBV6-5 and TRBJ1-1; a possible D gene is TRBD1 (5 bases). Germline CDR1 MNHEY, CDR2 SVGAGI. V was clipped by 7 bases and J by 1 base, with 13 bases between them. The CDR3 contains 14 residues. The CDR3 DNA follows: TGTGCCAGCACCCGGGGGGTTGGGAACACTGAAGCTTTCTTT. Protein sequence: CASTRGVGNTEAFF.

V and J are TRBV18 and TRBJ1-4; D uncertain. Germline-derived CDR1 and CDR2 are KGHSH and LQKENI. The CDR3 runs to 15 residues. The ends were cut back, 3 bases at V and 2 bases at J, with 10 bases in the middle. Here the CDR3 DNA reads TGTGCCAGCTCACCCGCCAAGGTGACTAATGAAAAACTGTTTTTT. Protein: CASSPAKVTNEKLFF.

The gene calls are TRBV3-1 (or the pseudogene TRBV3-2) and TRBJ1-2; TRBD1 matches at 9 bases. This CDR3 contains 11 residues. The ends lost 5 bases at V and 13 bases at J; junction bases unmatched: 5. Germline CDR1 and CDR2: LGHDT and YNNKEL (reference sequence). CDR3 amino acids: CASSYGQGFTF. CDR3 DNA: TGTGCCAGCAGCTATGGACAGGGGTTCACCTTC.

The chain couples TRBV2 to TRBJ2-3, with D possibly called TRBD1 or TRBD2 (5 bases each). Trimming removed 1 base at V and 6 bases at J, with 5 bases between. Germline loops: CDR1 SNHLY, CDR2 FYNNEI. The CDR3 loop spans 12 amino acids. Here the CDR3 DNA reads TGTGCCAGCAGTGAAGGGGGGGATACGCAGTATTTT. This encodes CASSEGGDTQYF. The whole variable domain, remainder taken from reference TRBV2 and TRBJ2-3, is EPEVTQTPSHQVTQMGQEVILRCVPISNHLYFYWYRQILGQKVEFLVSFYNNEISEKSEIFDDQFSVERPDGSNFTLKIRSTKLEDSAMYFCASSEGGDTQYFGPGTRLTVL.

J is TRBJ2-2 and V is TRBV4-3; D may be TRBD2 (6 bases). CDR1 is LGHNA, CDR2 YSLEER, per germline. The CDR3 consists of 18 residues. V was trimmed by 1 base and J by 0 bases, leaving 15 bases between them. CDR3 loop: CASSQVRVGGANTGELFF. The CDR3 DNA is TGCGCCAGCAGCCAAGTCCGGGTCGGCGGGGCGAACACCGGGGAGCTGTTTTTT.

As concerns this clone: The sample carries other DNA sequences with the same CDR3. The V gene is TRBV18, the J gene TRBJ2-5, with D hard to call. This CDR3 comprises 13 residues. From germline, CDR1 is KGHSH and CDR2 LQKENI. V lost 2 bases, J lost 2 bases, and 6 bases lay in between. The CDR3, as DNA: TGTGCCAGCTCACCAACCAGACAAGAGACCCAGTACTTC. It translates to CASSPTRQETQYF. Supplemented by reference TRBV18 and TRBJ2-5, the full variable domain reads NAGVMQNPRHLVRRRGQEARLRCSPMKGHSHVYWYRQLPEEGLKFMVYLQKENIIDESGMPKERFSAEFPKEGPSILRIQQVVRGDSAAYFCASSPTRQETQYFGPGTRLLVL.

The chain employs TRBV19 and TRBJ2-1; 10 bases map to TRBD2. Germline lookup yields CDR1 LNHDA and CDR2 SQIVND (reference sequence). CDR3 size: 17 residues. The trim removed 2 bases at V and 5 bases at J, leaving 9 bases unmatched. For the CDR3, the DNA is TGTGCCAGTAGTATACTGGTGGGACTAGCGTCCCACAATGAGCAGTTCTTC. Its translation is CASSILVGLASHNEQFF.

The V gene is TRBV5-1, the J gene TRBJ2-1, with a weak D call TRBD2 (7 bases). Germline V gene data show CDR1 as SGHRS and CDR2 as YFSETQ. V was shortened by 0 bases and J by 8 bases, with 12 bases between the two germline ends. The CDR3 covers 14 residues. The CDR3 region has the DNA TGCGCCAGCAGCTTGGGTTTCGGGGGGCATGAGCAGTTCTTC. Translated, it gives CASSLGFGGHEQFF. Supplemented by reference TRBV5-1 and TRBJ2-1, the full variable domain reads KAGVTQTPRYLIKTRGQQVTLSCSPISGHRSVSWYQQTPGQGLQFLFEYFSETQRNKGNFPGRFSGRQFSNSRSEMNVSTLELGDSALYLCASSLGFGGHEQFFGPGTRLTVL.

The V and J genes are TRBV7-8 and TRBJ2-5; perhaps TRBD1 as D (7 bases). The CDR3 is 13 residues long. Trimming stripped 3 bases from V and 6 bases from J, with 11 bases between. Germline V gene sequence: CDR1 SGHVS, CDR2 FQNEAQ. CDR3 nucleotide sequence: TGTGCCAGCAGCTTGGAGGGGGCAAAGACCCAGTACTTC. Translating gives CASSLEGAKTQYF. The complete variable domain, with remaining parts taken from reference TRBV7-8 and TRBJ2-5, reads GAGVSQSPRYKVAKRGQDVALRCDPISGHVSLFWYQQALGQGPEFLTYFQNEAQLDKSGLPSDRFFAERPEGSVSTLKIQRTQQEDSAVYLCASSLEGAKTQYFGPGTRLLVL.

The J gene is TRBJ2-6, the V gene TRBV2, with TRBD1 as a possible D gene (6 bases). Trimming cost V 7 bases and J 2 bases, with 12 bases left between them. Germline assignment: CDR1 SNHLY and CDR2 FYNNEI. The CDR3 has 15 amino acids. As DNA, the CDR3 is TGTGCCAGCAAAGTATCAGGGGCTGGGGCCAACGTCCTGACTTTC. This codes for CASKVSGAGANVLTF.

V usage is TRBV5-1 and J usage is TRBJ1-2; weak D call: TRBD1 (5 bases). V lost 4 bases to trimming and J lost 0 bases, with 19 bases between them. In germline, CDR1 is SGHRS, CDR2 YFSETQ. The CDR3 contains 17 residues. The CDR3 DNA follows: TGCGCCAGCAGCGGGGGACCCGGGAGTATCGCTAACTATGGCTACACCTTC. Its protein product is CASSGGPGSIANYGYTF.

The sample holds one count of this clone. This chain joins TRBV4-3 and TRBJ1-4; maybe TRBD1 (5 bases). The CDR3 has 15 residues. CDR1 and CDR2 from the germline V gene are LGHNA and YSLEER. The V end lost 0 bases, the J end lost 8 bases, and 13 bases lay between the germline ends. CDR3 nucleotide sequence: TGCGCCAGCAGCCAAGATCCCGTCGAGGGGGAAAAACTGTTTTTT. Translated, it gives CASSQDPVEGEKLFF.

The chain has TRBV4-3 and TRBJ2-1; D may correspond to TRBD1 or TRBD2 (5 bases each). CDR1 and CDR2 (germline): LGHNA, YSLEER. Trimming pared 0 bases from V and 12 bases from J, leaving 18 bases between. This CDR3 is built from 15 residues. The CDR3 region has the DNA TGCGCCAGCAGCCAAGAAGGTTTGAGGGGAATCGGGCAGTTCTTC. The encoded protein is CASSQEGLRGIGQFF.

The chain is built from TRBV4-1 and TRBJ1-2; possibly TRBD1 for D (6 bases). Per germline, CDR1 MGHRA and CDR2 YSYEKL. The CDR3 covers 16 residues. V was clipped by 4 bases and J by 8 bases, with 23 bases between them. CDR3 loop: CASSRLPGGAGRGYTF. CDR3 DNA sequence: TGCGCCAGCAGCCGTCTCCCCGGGGGCGCGGGCCGCGGCTACACCTTC.

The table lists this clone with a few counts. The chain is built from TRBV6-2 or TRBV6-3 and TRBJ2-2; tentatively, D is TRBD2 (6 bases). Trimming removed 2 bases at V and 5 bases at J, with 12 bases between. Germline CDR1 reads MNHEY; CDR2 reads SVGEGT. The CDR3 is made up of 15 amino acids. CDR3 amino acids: CASSYAGKRTGELFF. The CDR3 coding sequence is TGTGCCAGCAGTTACGCGGGAAAGAGAACCGGGGAGCTGTTTTTT.

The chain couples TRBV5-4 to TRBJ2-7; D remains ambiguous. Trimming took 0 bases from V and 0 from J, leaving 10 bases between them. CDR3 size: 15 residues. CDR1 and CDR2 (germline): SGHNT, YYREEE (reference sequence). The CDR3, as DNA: TGTGCCAGCAGCTTGGTGCTCGGTCGCTCCTACGAGCAGTACTTC. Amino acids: CASSLVLGRSYEQYF. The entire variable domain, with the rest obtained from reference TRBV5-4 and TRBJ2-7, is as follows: ETGVTQSPTHLIKTRGQQVTLRCSSQSGHNTVSWYQQALGQGPQFIFQYYREEENGRGNFPPRFSGLQFPNYSSELNVNALELDDSALYLCASSLVLGRSYEQYFGPGTRLTVT.

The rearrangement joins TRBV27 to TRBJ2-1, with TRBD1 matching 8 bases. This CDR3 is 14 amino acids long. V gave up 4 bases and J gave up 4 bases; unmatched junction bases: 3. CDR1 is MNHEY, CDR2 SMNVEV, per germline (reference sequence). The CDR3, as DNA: TGTGCCAGCAGTTCCAGGGGGCGGTACAATGAGCAGTTCTTC. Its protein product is CASSSRGRYNEQFF.

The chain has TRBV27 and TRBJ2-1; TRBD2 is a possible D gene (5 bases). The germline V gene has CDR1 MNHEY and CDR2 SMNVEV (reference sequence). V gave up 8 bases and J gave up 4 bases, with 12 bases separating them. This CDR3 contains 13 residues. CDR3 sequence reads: CASGLAPYNEQFF. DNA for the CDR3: TGTGCCAGCGGGCTAGCACCTTACAATGAGCAGTTCTTC.

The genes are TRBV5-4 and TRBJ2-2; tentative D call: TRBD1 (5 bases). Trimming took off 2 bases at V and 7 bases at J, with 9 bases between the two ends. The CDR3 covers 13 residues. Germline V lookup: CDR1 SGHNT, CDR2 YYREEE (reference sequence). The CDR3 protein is CASSFKGNGELFF. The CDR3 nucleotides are TGTGCCAGCAGCTTTAAGGGGAACGGGGAGCTGTTTTTT.

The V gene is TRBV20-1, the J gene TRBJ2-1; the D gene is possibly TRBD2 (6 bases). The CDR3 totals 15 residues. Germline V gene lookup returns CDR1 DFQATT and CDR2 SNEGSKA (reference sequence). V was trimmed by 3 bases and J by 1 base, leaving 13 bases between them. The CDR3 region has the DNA TGCAGTGCTAGTTCGGGGGAGGTTTCCTACAATGAGCAGTTCTTC. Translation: CSASSGEVSYNEQFF.

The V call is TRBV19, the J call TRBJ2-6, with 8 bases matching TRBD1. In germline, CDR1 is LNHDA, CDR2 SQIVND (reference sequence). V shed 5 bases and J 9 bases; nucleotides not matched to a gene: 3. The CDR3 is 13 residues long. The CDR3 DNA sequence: TGTGCCAGTAGTCCGGGGACAGGCAACGTCCTGACTTTC. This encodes CASSPGTGNVLTF.

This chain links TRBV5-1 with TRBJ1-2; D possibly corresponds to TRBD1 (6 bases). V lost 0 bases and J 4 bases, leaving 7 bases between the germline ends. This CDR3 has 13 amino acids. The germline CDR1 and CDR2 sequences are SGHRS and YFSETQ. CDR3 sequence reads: CASSLVDSYGYTF. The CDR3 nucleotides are TGCGCCAGCAGCTTGGTGGACAGCTATGGCTACACCTTC.

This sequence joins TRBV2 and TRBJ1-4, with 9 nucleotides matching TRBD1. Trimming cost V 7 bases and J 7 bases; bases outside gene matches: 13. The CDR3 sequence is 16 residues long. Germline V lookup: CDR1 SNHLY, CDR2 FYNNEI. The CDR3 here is CASNPFGTGLSEKLFF. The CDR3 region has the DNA TGTGCCAGCAATCCTTTTGGGACAGGGTTGTCTGAAAAACTGTTTTTT.

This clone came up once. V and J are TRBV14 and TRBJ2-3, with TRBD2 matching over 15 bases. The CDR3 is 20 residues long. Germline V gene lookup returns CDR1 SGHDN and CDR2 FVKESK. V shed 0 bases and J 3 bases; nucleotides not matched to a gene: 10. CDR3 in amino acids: CASSQEHGTSGRKSTDTQYF. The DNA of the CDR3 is TGTGCCAGCAGCCAAGAACACGGGACTAGCGGGAGGAAGAGTACAGATACGCAGTATTTT.

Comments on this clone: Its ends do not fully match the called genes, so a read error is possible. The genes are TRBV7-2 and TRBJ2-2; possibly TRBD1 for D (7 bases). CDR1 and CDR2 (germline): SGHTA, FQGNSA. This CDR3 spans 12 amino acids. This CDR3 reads CASGRGAGELFF. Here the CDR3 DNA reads TGCGCCTCTGGCAGGGGGGCCGGGGAGCTGTTTTTT.

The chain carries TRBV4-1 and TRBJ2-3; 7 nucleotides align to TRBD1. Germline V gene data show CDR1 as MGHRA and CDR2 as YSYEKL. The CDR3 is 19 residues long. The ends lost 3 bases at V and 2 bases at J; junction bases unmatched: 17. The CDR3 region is CASSQATGWLKKDTDTQYF. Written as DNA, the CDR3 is TGCGCCAGCAGCCAGGCGACAGGGTGGTTGAAGAAGGACACAGATACGCAGTATTTT.

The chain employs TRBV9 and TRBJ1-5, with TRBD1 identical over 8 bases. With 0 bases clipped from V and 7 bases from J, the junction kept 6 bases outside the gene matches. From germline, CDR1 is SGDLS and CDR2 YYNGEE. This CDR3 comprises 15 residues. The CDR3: CASSVGSGGGQPQHF. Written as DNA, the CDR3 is TGTGCCAGCAGCGTAGGTTCAGGGGGCGGGCAGCCCCAGCATTTT.

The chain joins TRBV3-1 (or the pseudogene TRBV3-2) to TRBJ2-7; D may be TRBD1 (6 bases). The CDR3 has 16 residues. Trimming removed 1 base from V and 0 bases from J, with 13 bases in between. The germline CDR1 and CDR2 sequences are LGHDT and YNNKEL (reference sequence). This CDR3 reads CASSQGGPGNSYEQYF. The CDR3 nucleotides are TGTGCCAGCAGCCAAGGGGGGCCAGGGAACTCCTACGAGCAGTACTTC.